This paragraph covers one T cell receptor beta chain sequence. Its antigen is not yet known. Within one base of it there is no much larger clone, and no base qualities were kept. This entry is derived from a study of T cells in Graves' hyperthyroidism and ophthalmopathy (dated by TCRdb to the late 2010s). Turning to the overall study: Peripheral blood was collected at initial diagnosis, before any treatment. TCR V-J signatures able to tell the groups apart were searched for in a discovery cohort of more than 90 patients, of whom more than 40 had Graves' ophthalmopathy and roughly 59 had stable Graves' hyperthyroidism. Prospective prediction of ophthalmopathy was tested in an independent validation cohort of some 19 hyperthyroidism patients and 17 patients who later progressed to ophthalmopathy. The roughly 100 discovery patients were randomly divided into training and test sets at a 7:3 ratio. In more than five Graves' hyperthyroidism patients, the study also compared T-cell repertoires from thyroid tissue with T-cell repertoires from blood. Once sampling was done, hyperthyroidism patients were given methimazole at a starting dose of 30 mg daily, whereas ophthalmopathy patients were given high-dose intravenous methylprednisolone. TCR Vbeta CDR3 sequencing of 120 to 150 peripheral blood samples (over 40 ophthalmopathy, about 74 hyperthyroidism and roughly 17 progressor patients) is reported in the paper.

Ophthalmopathy patients had moderately to severely active disease, with a Clinical Activity Score of 3 or more, a NOSPECS grade of 4 or more, and a disease duration of less than 3 months. Any patient with an uncontrolled infection, another autoimmune disease, pregnancy or lactation was excluded. Clinical symptoms, serum thyroxine and TRAb, thyroid ultrasound, and orbital computed tomography formed the basis for the diagnoses. PBMCs were isolated from about 10 ml of fresh peripheral blood by Ficoll-Paque density gradient centrifugation. Total RNA was extracted using Trizol reagent, and RNA quality was assessed on an Agilent 2100 Bioanalyzer. The TCR beta CDR3 regions were amplified from RNA transcripts. The first round of RT-PCR for the TCR CDR3 was performed with the HTBI primer set and the Qiagen OneStep RT-PCR kit. A second multiplex PCR round built the libraries, followed by size selection and purification. The libraries were sequenced on an Illumina HiSeq2000 using paired-end 100 bp reads. The study's processing was this. Raw data were processed with SOAPnuke, discarding reads with adapters, uncalled bases, mean Phred below 15, or no exact constant-primer or identifier match. COPE v1.2.5 was used to merge the high-quality paired reads, and each unique nucleotide sequence was defined as a clonotype. MiTCR v1.1 was used to align clonotypes to the IMGT TRBV, TRBD and TRBJ reference segments. The analysis included only V-J combinations with a frequency above 0.0001, which together covered about 99% of the repertoires. The TCS score was defined as the ratio of F50 (clonal expansion) to E x V (chaos), calculated using BLOSUM62-based TCRdist between CDR3 peptides within each V-J. Welch's t-statistics and random forest reduced 500 to 650 V-J features to about 13, which were used in a naive Bayes classifier (R e1071). TCRdb's own reprocessing of the public reads used fastp at Q25 and MiXCR and kept productive beta chains. Entries that share a CDR3 protein sequence are merged under the most common genes and DNA. The V and J calls here are based on TCRdb, not the publication. Within this sample are around 600,000 distinct CDR3 sequences, with 12% to 15% of them counted one time only. The top ten clones comprise roughly 6.9% of the sample.

The paper's findings and limits, for the study overall: Most expanded thyroid clonotypes (frequency above 0.001) were also found in blood, which suggests that blood repertoires may mirror thyroid immune responses. Ophthalmopathy was separated from stable hyperthyroidism by a 13 V-J signature model, with 87.88% sensitivity and about 81% specificity obtained in cross-validation and 80%/75% obtained in testing. Sample size was not statistically predetermined, and investigators were not blinded to group allocation. During validation, the model predicted progression to ophthalmopathy a median of about 6.3 months ahead of onset, with almost 71% sensitivity and less than 85% specificity.

The source of this sequence is a woman aged 18-29 years with Graves' ophthalmopathy. Sequencing was carried out using blood.

At the DNA level, the sequence is TGTGCCAGCAGACGACTAGCGGGAGGTCCCACCGGGGAGCTGTTTTTT. Translated, it gives CASRRLAGGPTGELFF. This chain joins TRBV7-9 to TRBJ2-2; TRBD2 lines up with 13 middle nucleotides. CDR1 and CDR2, per the germline V gene (reference sequence), are SEHNR and FQNEAQ. The CDR3 spans 16 residues, from the cysteine through the phenylalanine. Only the CDR3 DNA stays, 48 bases, in frame from base 1. V is cut back by 6 bases and J by 4 bases, with 5 bases in the junction unmatched.